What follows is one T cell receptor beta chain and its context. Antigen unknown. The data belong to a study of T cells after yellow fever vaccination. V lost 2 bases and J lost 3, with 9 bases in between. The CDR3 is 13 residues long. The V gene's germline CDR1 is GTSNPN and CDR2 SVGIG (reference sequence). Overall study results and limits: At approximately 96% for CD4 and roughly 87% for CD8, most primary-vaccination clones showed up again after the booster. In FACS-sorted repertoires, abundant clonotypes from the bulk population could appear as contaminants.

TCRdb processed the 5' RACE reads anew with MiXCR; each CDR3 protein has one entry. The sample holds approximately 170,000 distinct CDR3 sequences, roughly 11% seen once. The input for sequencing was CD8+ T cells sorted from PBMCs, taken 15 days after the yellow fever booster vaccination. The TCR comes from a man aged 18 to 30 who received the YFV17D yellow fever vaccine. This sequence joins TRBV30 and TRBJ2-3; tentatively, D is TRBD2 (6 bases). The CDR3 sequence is CAWSMEGTDTQYF. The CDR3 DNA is TGTGCCTGGAGTATGGAGGGGACAGATACGCAGTATTTT.